A selection of T cell receptor beta chains follows, all from one sample in a study of control samples from healthy donors and cancer patients. The repertoire was sequenced with immunoSEQ multiplex PCR; TCRdb's copy has only in-frame clones and lacks some. The sample shows about 95,000 clones, roughly 92% of them seen only once. Sequencing was carried out using blood. Receptors were obtained from a woman under 40 in good health. Both conserved end residues are part of each CDR3. The D gene is left open where the match is weak. Clone size is stated in some rows and not others, as once, few, many or a class when expanded.

TRBV19	15	-	TRBJ1-1	-	TGTGCCAGTAGATCCGGACAGTTAATGAACACTGAAGCTTTCTTT	CASRSGQLMNTEAFF
TRBV7-2	18	TRBD1	TRBJ1-2	-	TGTGCCAGCAGCTCTCTTTCAGGGACAGGGGGCGCGAACTATGGCTACACCTTC	CASSSLSGTGGANYGYTF
TRBV5-1	12	-	TRBJ1-1	-	TGCGCCAGCAGCTACCCGGACACTGAAGCTTTCTTT	CASSYPDTEAFF
TRBV20-1	13	-	TRBJ1-2	-	TGCAGTGCTAGTCCTGACGGTAACTATGGCTACACCTTC	CSASPDGNYGYTF
TRBV7-8	13	TRBD1	TRBJ1-1	-	TGTGCCAGCAGCTCAAGGACAGGGATTGAAGCTTTCTTT	CASSSRTGIEAFF
TRBV6-2/TRBV6-3	12	-	TRBJ2-1	-	TGTGCCAGCAGTGCTTTGATTGATGAGCAGTTCTTC	CASSALIDEQFF
TRBV6-5	14	-	TRBJ1-5	-	TGTGCCAGCAGGCGAGAAAGGGGTAATCAGCCCCAGCATTTT	CASRRERGNQPQHF
TRBV6-1	16	TRBD1	TRBJ2-1	-	TGTGCCAGCAGTGCAGAATCCGGGACAGGGAACAATGAGCAGTTCTTC	CASSAESGTGNNEQFF
TRBV11-2	15	TRBD1	TRBJ1-6	-	TGTGCCAGCAGCGGGGGACAGGGGGGTAATTCACCCCTCCACTTT	CASSGGQGGNSPLHF
TRBV7-2	13	-	TRBJ1-1	-	TGTGCCAGCAGCTTTTCCAGAGCCACTGAAGCTTTCTTT	CASSFSRATEAFF
TRBV6-5	14	-	TRBJ2-7	-	TGTGCCAGCAGTTACCGGGGGAGGACCTACGAGCAGTACTTC	CASSYRGRTYEQYF
TRBV4-1	17	-	TRBJ1-6	-	TGCGCCAGCAGCCAAGATTGGCAGGGAAGCTATAATTCACCCCTCCACTTT	CASSQDWQGSYNSPLHF
TRBV19	15	TRBD1	TRBJ1-2	-	TGTGCCAGTAGTATATTTCCAGGGGGTAACTATGGCTACACCTTC	CASSIFPGGNYGYTF
TRBV6-5	15	-	TRBJ2-2	-	TGTGCCACCAAAATGGACTTCCTGAACACCGGGGAGCTGTTTTTT	CATKMDFLNTGELFF
TRBV18	14	-	TRBJ1-1	once	TGTGCCAGCTCCCAAATTGAAGGGAACACTGAAGCTTTCTTT	CASSQIEGNTEAFF
TRBV9	15	-	TRBJ2-5	-	TGTGCCAGCAGCGTATTGGGCAGGGGCCAAGAGACCCAGTACTTC	CASSVLGRGQETQYF
TRBV6-6	15	TRBD1	TRBJ1-3	-	TGTGCCAGCAGTTCACCGGGACAGGGGACAAACACCATATATTTT	CASSSPGQGTNTIYF
TRBV5-1	16	-	TRBJ2-2	-	TGCGCCAGCAGCTTATGGGGGGATGTAGGAACCGGGGAGCTGTTTTTT	CASSLWGDVGTGELFF
TRBV5-6	16	-	TRBJ1-4	-	TGTGCCAGCAGCCGGACGACCAGTGCAACTAATGAAAAACTGTTTTTT	CASSRTTSATNEKLFF
TRBV6-5	14	-	TRBJ2-1	-	TGTGCCAGCAGTTCCCGATCCAATTACAATGAGCAGTTCTTC	CASSSRSNYNEQFF
TRBV7-9	16	TRBD2	TRBJ2-1	-	TGTGCCAGCAGCTTATTTAGCGGGATCCCTGGGGGTCGGCAGTTCTTC	CASSLFSGIPGGRQFF
TRBV3-1/TRBV3-2	13	-	TRBJ1-6	-	TGTGCCAGCAGCCAAGATCCGGATTCACCCCTCCACTTT	CASSQDPDSPLHF
TRBV9	12	-	TRBJ2-2	-	TGTGCCAGCCTTAGTGACACCGGGGAGCTGTTTTTT	CASLSDTGELFF
TRBV18	15	-	TRBJ1-5	-	TGTGCCAGCTCTATATTCGGTCAGGGGAATCAGCCCCAGCATTTT	CASSIFGQGNQPQHF
TRBV19	15	-	TRBJ1-1	-	TGTGCCAGTAGTATAGATCCCGAGGCGAACACTGAAGCTTTCTTT	CASSIDPEANTEAFF
TRBV7-2	16	TRBD2	TRBJ2-7	-	TGTGCCAGCAGCTTTTTTATTAGCGGGTCTACCTACGAGCAGTACTTC	CASSFFISGSTYEQYF
TRBV2	14	TRBD1	TRBJ1-4	-	TGTGCCAGTGGACAGGGGATAACTAATGAAAAACTGTTTTTT	CASGQGITNEKLFF
TRBV28	14	-	TRBJ1-1	-	TGTGCCAGCAGTCTCCCCGGGGGACGGACTGAAGCTTTCTTT	CASSLPGGRTEAFF
TRBV7-3	13	-	TRBJ2-5	-	TGTGCCAGCAGCCTAGGGATGGAGGAGACCCAGTACTTC	CASSLGMEETQYF
TRBV20-1	10	-	TRBJ1-1	-	TGCAGTGCCGCTGGGGGGAGAGCTTTCTTT	CSAAGGRAFF
TRBV4-2	15	-	TRBJ2-4	-	TGTGCCAGCAGCCCGACTCGCCAGGCAAAAAACATTCAGTACTTC	CASSPTRQAKNIQYF
TRBV15	19	TRBD2	TRBJ2-1	once	TGTGCCACCAGCAGAGATGGAACTAGCGGGAGAACAATGGACAATGAGCAGTTCTTC	CATSRDGTSGRTMDNEQFF
TRBV10-3	14	TRBD1	TRBJ1-2	-	TGTGCCATCAGACAGGGGCAGGGGGCACATGGCTACACCTTC	CAIRQGQGAHGYTF
TRBV18	15	-	TRBJ1-6	-	TGTGCCAGCTCCCCCGGGGTAGGGAATGGCTCACCCCTCCACTTT	CASSPGVGNGSPLHF
TRBV4-1	14	-	TRBJ1-4	few	TGCGCCAGCAGCCATGGGCAGGGGAATGAAAAACTGTTTTTT	CASSHGQGNEKLFF
TRBV12-3/TRBV12-4	11	-	TRBJ1-1	-	TGTGCCAGCAGTTACTCCACTGAAGCTTTCTTT	CASSYSTEAFF
TRBV11-2	14	TRBD1	TRBJ1-1	-	TGTGCCAGCAGCACCACAGGGGGAGTCACTGAAGCTTTCTTT	CASSTTGGVTEAFF
TRBV5-4	13	-	TRBJ2-7	-	TGTGCCAGCAGCTTGGGGAGTTCCTACGAGCAGTACTTC	CASSLGSSYEQYF
TRBV6-5	15	-	TRBJ1-1	few	TGTGCCAGTGATCCCCGCCGAAAAACTCGGACTGAAGCTTTCTTT	CASDPRRKTRTEAFF
TRBV30	14	TRBD1	TRBJ1-2	-	TGTGCCTTGACCTCGGACAGGAAGAACTATGGCTACACCTTC	CALTSDRKNYGYTF
TRBV15	15	-	TRBJ1-5	-	TGTGCCACCAGCAGAGATCCTGGTTCGAATCAGCCCCAGCATTTT	CATSRDPGSNQPQHF
TRBV5-6	15	-	TRBJ1-2	-	TGTGCCAGCAGCTTGGGGACAGAATTTTCCTATGGCTACACCTTC	CASSLGTEFSYGYTF
TRBV5-6	17	TRBD1	TRBJ2-5	-	TGTGCCAGCAGCGAAAAGAGGTACAGGGGGCCCTTTGAGACCCAGTACTTC	CASSEKRYRGPFETQYF
TRBV6-6	15	TRBD2	TRBJ2-3	-	TGTGCCAGCACCACGGTACTAGCGGACACAGATACGCAGTATTTT	CASTTVLADTDTQYF
TRBV28	15	-	TRBJ1-3	-	TGTGCCAGCAGTGCTCAACAGGGCGGGAGAAACACCATATATTTT	CASSAQQGGRNTIYF
TRBV28	15	TRBD1	TRBJ1-1	-	TGTGCCAGCCATATTCCGGGACAGGGAGCCGGTGAAGCTTTCTTT	CASHIPGQGAGEAFF
TRBV27	14	-	TRBJ2-7	few	TGTGCCAGCAGTTACGGACAAAGAACCTACGAGCAGTACTTC	CASSYGQRTYEQYF
TRBV5-1	13	-	TRBJ2-4	-	TGCGCCAGCAGCTTGGGCAGACTAAACATTCAGTACTTC	CASSLGRLNIQYF